Below, 12 T cell receptor beta chains from the same sample are listed, as sequenced in a study of blood T cell repertoires in COVID-19. Assay used: immunoSEQ multiplex PCR; TCRdb lists only in-frame clones, some missing. The sample lists approximately 100,000 clones; approximately 62% were seen once. The specimen was peripheral blood. These receptors were taken from a man aged 80 or over with acute or convalescent COVID-19.

Comment on this clone: This sample includes further DNA sequences coding for the same CDR3. This chain connects TRBV29-1 to TRBJ2-5; possible D gene TRBD2, 5 bases. Germline loops: CDR1 SQVTM, CDR2 ANQGSEA. V was shortened by 0 bases and J by 5 bases, with 7 bases between the two germline ends. The CDR3 consists of 12 residues. CDR3 protein: CSVEDGVETQYF. CDR3 nucleotide sequence: TGCAGCGTTGAAGACGGGGTCGAGACCCAGTACTTC.

The V call is TRBV2, the J call TRBJ1-6, with a tentative D call TRBD1 (5 bases). The germline V and J ends were trimmed by 3 bases and 4 bases, with 13 bases remaining between them. There are 16 residues in the CDR3. The germline gives CDR1 SNHLY, CDR2 FYNNEI. Written as DNA, the CDR3 is TGTGCCAGCAGTGAGTCTATTCGACAGTATAATTCACCCCTCCACTTT. Its translation: CASSESIRQYNSPLHF. Combining the CDR3 with reference TRBV2 and TRBJ1-6 gives the whole variable domain EPEVTQTPSHQVTQMGQEVILRCVPISNHLYFYWYRQILGQKVEFLVSFYNNEISEKSEIFDDQFSVERPDGSNFTLKIRSTKLEDSAMYFCASSESIRQYNSPLHFGNGTRLTVT.

The rearrangement joins TRBV12-3 or TRBV12-4 to TRBJ1-1; D may be TRBD1 (5 bases). Between the trimmed V and J ends, which lost 6 bases and 3 bases, there was a span of 11 bases. The CDR3 is 13 amino acids. The CDR3 nucleotides read TGTGCCAGCAGCCGACGGGGGGACACTGAAGCTTTCTTT. It yields the protein CASSRRGDTEAFF.

This clone was detected a few times. The chain combines TRBV19 with TRBJ2-5; possible D gene TRBD2, 6 bases. Germline CDR1 LNHDA, CDR2 SQIVND (reference sequence). This CDR3 has 12 amino acids. Trimming removed 7 bases at V and 4 bases at J, with 10 bases between. The CDR3 region is CASKEGTETQYF. The DNA of the CDR3 is TGTGCCAGTAAGGAGGGAACAGAGACCCAGTACTTC.

This clone was seen a few times. The chain joins TRBV5-6 to TRBJ2-1, with 11 bases matching TRBD2. The trim removed 4 bases at V and 9 bases at J, leaving 3 bases unmatched. Germline V gives CDR1 SGHDT, CDR2 YYEEEE. The CDR3 has 13 residues. CDR3 sequence: CASSLGLAGEQFF. The CDR3 bases are TGTGCCAGCAGCCTAGGACTAGCGGGTGAGCAGTTCTTC.

V gene TRBV6-4 combines with J gene TRBJ2-1; D possibly corresponds to TRBD1 (5 bases). The CDR3 has 14 amino acids. From germline, CDR1 is MRHNA and CDR2 SNTAGT. Trimming took off 8 bases at V and 8 bases at J, with 19 bases between the two ends. CDR3 sequence reads: CASSEVRTSDEQFF. CDR3 nucleotides: TGTGCCAGCTCCGAGGTCAGGACATCCGATGAGCAGTTCTTC.

The chain uses TRBV5-6 and TRBJ2-1; weak D call: TRBD1 (5 bases). Germline lookup yields CDR1 SGHDT and CDR2 YYEEEE. The CDR3 has 16 residues. V lost 2 bases and J 4 bases, leaving 16 bases between the germline ends. The CDR3 DNA reads TGTGCCAGCAGCTTAGTCGCAGGGCGTGGATACAATGAGCAGTTCTTC. Protein sequence: CASSLVAGRGYNEQFF.

The CDR3 nucleotides read TGTGCCAGCAGCACCGGGACAGGGGGCTACGAGCAGTACTTC. It yields the protein CASSTGTGGYEQYF. This chain joins TRBV11-2 and TRBJ2-7; TRBD1 agrees at 11 bases. The junction had 3 bases not matched to a gene; V was cut back by 5 bases and J by 3 bases. This CDR3 region has 14 residues. Germline loops: CDR1 SGHAT, CDR2 FQNNGV. Filled out from reference TRBV11-2 and TRBJ2-7, the complete variable domain reads EAGVAQSPRYKIIEKRQSVAFWCNPISGHATLYWYQQILGQGPKLLIQFQNNGVVDDSQLPKDRFSAERLKGVDSTLKIQPAKLEDSAVYLCASSTGTGGYEQYFGPGTRLTVT.

CDR3 protein: CASSLGTREETQYF. The CDR3, as DNA: TGTGCCAGCAGCTTGGGGACAAGAGAAGAGACCCAGTACTTC. The chain has TRBV5-6 and TRBJ2-5; D possibly corresponds to TRBD1 (5 bases). V gave up 0 bases and J gave up 3 bases, with 9 bases separating them. The CDR3 spans 14 residues. Germline V gene sequence: CDR1 SGHDT, CDR2 YYEEEE.

The rearrangement joins TRBV27 to TRBJ2-7, with 7 bases that match TRBD1. The V gene end was trimmed by 0 bases and the J gene end by 6 bases; junction bases not matched to a gene: 11. The CDR3 spans 16 residues. Germline V gene data show CDR1 as MNHEY and CDR2 as SMNVEV (reference sequence). The CDR3 is CASSLSPLQGPGEQYF. Here the CDR3 DNA reads TGTGCCAGCAGTTTATCGCCTTTACAGGGGCCGGGCGAGCAGTACTTC.

V gene TRBV18 combines with J gene TRBJ2-7; 9 bases are shared with TRBD1. V dropped 6 bases and J dropped 0; count of bases not matched to a gene: 3. This CDR3 region has 14 residues. From germline, CDR1 is KGHSH and CDR2 LQKENI. CDR3 sequence: CASSPTGGSYEQYF. The DNA for the CDR3 is TGTGCCAGCTCTCCGACAGGGGGCTCCTACGAGCAGTACTTC.

The chain combines TRBV6-4 with TRBJ2-2, with 8 bases lining up with TRBD2. This CDR3 has 14 residues. Germline assignment: CDR1 MRHNA and CDR2 SNTAGT. Trimming cost V 6 bases and J 4 bases; bases outside gene matches: 4. CDR3 in amino acids: CASRREAITGELFF. CDR3 bases: TGTGCCAGCAGGCGGGAGGCGATCACCGGGGAGCTGTTTTTT.